Listed below are T cell receptor beta chains from one sample, sequenced in a study of cytomegalovirus exposure and HLA in healthy donors. Profiled with immunoSEQ multiplex PCR; TCRdb holds only in-frame clones, not every one. The sample includes about 150,000 clones, roughly 78% of them seen just once. Sequences were obtained from PBMCs. All receptors come from a man aged 50 or older in good health and CMV-seropositive. Each CDR3 is given with its conserved first and last residue. D genes are given only for firm matches. Size is stated for part of the rows, as once, few or many counts, or as a class when the clone is expanded.

V,D,J,size,DNA,CDR3
TRBV7-8,NA,TRBJ2-5,NA,TGTGCCAGCAGCTTAGTACAGGGTCCAGAGACCCAGTACTTC,CASSLVQGPETQYF
TRBV6-4,NA,TRBJ2-2,NA,TGTGCCAGCAGTGCTGTGAGCACCGGGGAGCTGTTTTTT,CASSAVSTGELFF
TRBV27,NA,TRBJ1-4,once,TGTGCCAGCAGTACCTGGGACAAGGAAAAACTGTTTTTT,CASSTWDKEKLFF
TRBV28,TRBD2,TRBJ2-1,once,TGTGCCAGCAGTGAGGGACTAGCGGGGGGGGGCTACAATGAGCAGTTCTTC,CASSEGLAGGGYNEQFF
TRBV30,NA,TRBJ1-5,few,TGTGCCTGGGCAGATAGCAATCAGCCCCAGCATTTT,CAWADSNQPQHF
TRBV11-2,NA,TRBJ2-1,once,TGTGCCAGCAGCTTAGACCTAGCGTCGGGGTTGGGGGAGCAGTTCTTC,CASSLDLASGLGEQFF
TRBV27,NA,TRBJ2-7,few,TGTGCCAGCAGTTTATCGCCGTCGGCTAGCGCTTACGAGCAGTACTTC,CASSLSPSASAYEQYF
TRBV4-1,TRBD1,TRBJ2-7,few,TGCGCCAGCAGCCAGGGACAGGGGGTCTACGAGCAGTACTTC,CASSQGQGVYEQYF
TRBV6-6,TRBD1,TRBJ2-4,NA,TGTGCCAGCAGTTTAGGGGGACAGATAGCCAAAAACATTCAGTACTTC,CASSLGGQIAKNIQYF
TRBV29-1,NA,TRBJ2-1,few,TGCAGCGTTTCCCGGGACAAACGGTTTGATGAGCAGTTCTTC,CSVSRDKRFDEQFF
TRBV7-8,TRBD2,TRBJ2-1,NA,TGTGCCAGCTTCCGTCGGGGACTAGCGGAGAGCTCCTACAATGAGCAGTTCTTC,CASFRRGLAESSYNEQFF
TRBV5-1,NA,TRBJ2-5,NA,TGCGCCAGCGGGACTTCTGGGGCGCTTGGGGAGACCCAGTACTTC,CASGTSGALGETQYF
TRBV5-1,NA,TRBJ2-7,NA,TGCGCCAGCAGCGTGCTAGCAGATTCCTACGAGCAGTACTTC,CASSVLADSYEQYF
TRBV18,NA,TRBJ1-2,NA,TGTGCCAGCTCACCAGCAGGGTACAACTATGGCTACACCTTC,CASSPAGYNYGYTF
TRBV10-3,TRBD2,TRBJ2-7,NA,TGTGCCATCAGTGATAGGACTAGCGGGAGCTCCTACGAGCAGTACTTC,CAISDRTSGSSYEQYF
TRBV6-1,TRBD2,TRBJ2-7,few,TGTGCCAGCAGCCTGAATCTAGCGGGAGGGCACGAGCAGTACTTC,CASSLNLAGGHEQYF
TRBV5-1,NA,TRBJ2-1,NA,TGCGCCAGCAGCCCGGACAGTTCTTACAATGAGCAGTTCTTC,CASSPDSSYNEQFF
TRBV9,NA,TRBJ2-5,NA,TGTGCCAGCAGCCGTAGTAATCTCGAGACCCAGTACTTC,CASSRSNLETQYF
TRBV6-5,NA,TRBJ1-2,NA,TGTGCCAGCAGACCCAGGGCCAGCGGCTACACCTTC,CASRPRASGYTF
TRBV11-3,TRBD1,TRBJ2-7,NA,TGTGCCAGCTCCCGGACAGGGGACGAGCAGTACTTC,CASSRTGDEQYF
TRBV5-1,TRBD1,TRBJ1-1,NA,TGCGCCAGCAGCACCGACAGGGGGGTGGCTTTCTTT,CASSTDRGVAFF
TRBV6-4,TRBD2,TRBJ2-3,NA,TGTGCCAGCAGTGACTCTAGGCTAGCGGGCACAGATACGCAGTATTTT,CASSDSRLAGTDTQYF
TRBV5-4,TRBD1,TRBJ1-1,NA,TGTGCCAGCAGCTTGGACAGGGGGAACACTGAAGCTTTCTTT,CASSLDRGNTEAFF
TRBV6-6,TRBD1,TRBJ2-7,few,TGTGCCAGCTTGATCACAGGGGGTTACGAGCAGTACTTC,CASLITGGYEQYF
TRBV19,NA,TRBJ1-5,NA,TGTGCCAGTAGGAACCGGGACACTGACAATCAGCCCCAGCATTTT,CASRNRDTDNQPQHF
TRBV11-2,TRBD1,TRBJ2-7,NA,TGTGCCAGCAGCTTGACAGGGAACGAGCAGTACTTC,CASSLTGNEQYF
TRBV5-6,NA,TRBJ2-3,NA,TGTGCCAGCAGCTTGGGCAGGAAGGCAGATACGCAGTATTTT,CASSLGRKADTQYF
TRBV19,TRBD1,TRBJ2-7,NA,TGTGCCAGTAGGGACAGGGGGAGATCCTACGAGCAGTACTTC,CASRDRGRSYEQYF